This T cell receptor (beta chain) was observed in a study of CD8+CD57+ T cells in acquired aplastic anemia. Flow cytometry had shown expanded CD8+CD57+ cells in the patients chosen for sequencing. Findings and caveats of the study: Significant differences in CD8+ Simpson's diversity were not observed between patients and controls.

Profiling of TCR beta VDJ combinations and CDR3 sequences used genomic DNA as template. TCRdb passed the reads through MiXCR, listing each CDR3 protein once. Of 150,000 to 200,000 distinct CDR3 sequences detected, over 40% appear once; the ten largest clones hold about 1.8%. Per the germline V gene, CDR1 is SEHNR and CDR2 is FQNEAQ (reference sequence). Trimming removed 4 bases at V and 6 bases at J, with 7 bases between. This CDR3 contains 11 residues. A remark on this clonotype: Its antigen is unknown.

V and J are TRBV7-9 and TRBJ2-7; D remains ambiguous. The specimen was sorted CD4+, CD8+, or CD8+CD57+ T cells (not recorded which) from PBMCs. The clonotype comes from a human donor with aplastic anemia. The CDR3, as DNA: TGTGCCAGCAGCTATATCGGCGAGCAGTACTTC. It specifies CASSYIGEQYF.